This TCR beta chain came from a study of blood T cells in healthy people across ages. General observations from the study: TCR beta diversity, measured per million T cells, fell in a roughly linear way with age.

This CDR3 contains 18 residues. Germline CDR1 reads LGHDT; CDR2 reads YNNKEL (reference sequence). The V segment lost 0 bases and the J segment 2 bases; nucleotides outside the gene matches: 9. Donors were healthy Caucasian individuals from Russia aged roughly 6 to 90. Drawing of peripheral blood yielded ten milliliters from each donor. A remark on this clonotype: Its antigen is not identified.

Using a J-beta primer mix together with a sample-barcoded 5' primer, a second PCR was run for roughly 6 to 11 cycles. Using its own MiXCR run on the 5' RACE reads, TCRdb lists one record per CDR3 protein. The table includes approximately 900,000 distinct CDR3 sequences, about 29% detected once. These data also featured in a second study, about T cells of mothers and their children.

The material sequenced was blood. The V call is TRBV3-1, the J call TRBJ2-1; 8 bases align to TRBD2. The TCR originated in a woman between 35 and 50 years old in good health. CDR3: CASSQDLSGRVPYNEQFF. As DNA, the CDR3 is TGTGCCAGCAGCCAAGATTTAAGCGGGAGAGTGCCCTACAATGAGCAGTTCTTC.